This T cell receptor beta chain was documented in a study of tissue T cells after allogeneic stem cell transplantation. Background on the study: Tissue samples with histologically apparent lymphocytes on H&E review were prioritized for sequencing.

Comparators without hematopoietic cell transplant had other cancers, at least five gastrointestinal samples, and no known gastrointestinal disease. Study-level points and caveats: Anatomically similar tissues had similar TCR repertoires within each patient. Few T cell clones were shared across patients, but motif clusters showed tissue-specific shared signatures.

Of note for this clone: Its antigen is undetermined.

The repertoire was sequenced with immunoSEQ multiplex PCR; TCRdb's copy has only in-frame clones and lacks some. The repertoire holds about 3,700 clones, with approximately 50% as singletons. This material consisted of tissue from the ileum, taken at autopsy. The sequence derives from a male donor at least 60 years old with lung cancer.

CDR3 DNA: TGCGCCAGCAGCGGACATGGGGTTTTAAATGAAAAACTGTTTTTT. It is translated as CASSGHGVLNEKLFF. This sequence joins TRBV5-1 and TRBJ1-4, with a tentative D call TRBD1 (5 bases). V shed 4 bases and J shed 5 bases, with 15 bases lying between them. Germline values: CDR1 SGHRS, CDR2 YFSETQ. The CDR3 contains 15 residues.